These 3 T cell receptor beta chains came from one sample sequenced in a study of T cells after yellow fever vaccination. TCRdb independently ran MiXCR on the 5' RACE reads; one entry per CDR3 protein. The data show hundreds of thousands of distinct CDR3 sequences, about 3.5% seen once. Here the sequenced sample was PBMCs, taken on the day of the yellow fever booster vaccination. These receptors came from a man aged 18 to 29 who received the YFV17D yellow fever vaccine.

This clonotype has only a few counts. CDR3 nucleotides: TGTGCCAGCAGTTTAGTCCTGTGGGGTGGGGGACGCACAGATACGCAGTATTTT. Protein: CASSLVLWGGGRTDTQYF. The chain couples TRBV12-3 or TRBV12-4 to TRBJ2-3; TRBD1 or TRBD2 may be the D gene (5 bases each). CDR3 length: 18 amino acids. Trimming took 1 base from V and 1 from J, leaving 18 bases between them.

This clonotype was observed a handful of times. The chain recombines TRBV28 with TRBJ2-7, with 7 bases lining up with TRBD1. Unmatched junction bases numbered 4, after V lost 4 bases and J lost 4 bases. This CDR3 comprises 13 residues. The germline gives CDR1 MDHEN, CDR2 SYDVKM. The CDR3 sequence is CASSSGQFYEQYV. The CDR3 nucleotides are TGTGCCAGCAGTTCGGGACAGTTTTACGAGCAGTACGTC.

The CDR3 sequence is CASSIDRGLYNEQFF. The CDR3 region has the DNA TGTGCCAGTAGTATTGACAGGGGGCTGTACAATGAGCAGTTCTTC. V is TRBV19 and J is TRBJ2-1, with 10 bases fitting TRBD1. CDR1 and CDR2 (germline): LNHDA, SQIVND (reference sequence). There are 15 residues in the CDR3. V lost 3 bases to trimming and J lost 4 bases; unmatched junction nucleotides: 3.